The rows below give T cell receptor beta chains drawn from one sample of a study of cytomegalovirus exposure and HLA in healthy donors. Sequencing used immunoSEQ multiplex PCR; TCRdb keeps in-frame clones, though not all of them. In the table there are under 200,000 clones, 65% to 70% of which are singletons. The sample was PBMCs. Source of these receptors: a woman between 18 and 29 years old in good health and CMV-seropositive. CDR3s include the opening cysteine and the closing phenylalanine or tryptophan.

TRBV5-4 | CASSLSYGYTF
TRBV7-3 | CASSLTQGGPQHF
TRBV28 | CASSLEQTSYGYTF
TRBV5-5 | CASNLNSRSLSNGYTF
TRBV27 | CASSSGGEQFF
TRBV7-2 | CASSLRGGRGSYEQYF
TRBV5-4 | CASSVGLAMNTEAFF
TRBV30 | CAWSGGTGIWHEQYF
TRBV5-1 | CASSKQGTEQFF
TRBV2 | CASRLRTGGDIYGYTF
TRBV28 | CASSSGGRSYGYTF
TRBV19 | CASSMGRFSEQYF
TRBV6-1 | CASSEMIGGDLNTEAFF
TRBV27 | CASSLSVAGGPGRSEQYF
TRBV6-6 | CASRTAGANVLTF
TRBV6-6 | CASSRGLAGVLEQFF
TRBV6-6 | CASSLHPGVPGDIQYF
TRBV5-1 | CASSLQGQGSTDTQYF
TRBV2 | CASKNGSGTKNIQYF
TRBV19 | CASSRGAGVVGYQPQHF
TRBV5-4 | CASSQQRLDTQYF
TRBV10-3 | CAISATGTPYEQYF
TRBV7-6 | CASSLALTGGLVNEQFF
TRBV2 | CAREKENRDRWHGYTF
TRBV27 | CASSVRSGANVLTF
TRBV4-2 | CASSQGDTSDTQYF
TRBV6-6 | CATKEGTVQKNTEAFF
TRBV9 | CASSVAGGPHAADTQYF
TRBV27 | CASRSTGFVGTEAFF
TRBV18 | CASSTGGIPYEQYF
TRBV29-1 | CSVEGSGIQETQYF
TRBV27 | CASSKPLTSGRLYEQYF
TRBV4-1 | CASSQWAGRVGRGWGYTF
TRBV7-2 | CASSQQGALYGYTF
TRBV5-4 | CASSFRGEKLFF
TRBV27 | CASKRGSEKLFF
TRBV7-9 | CASSLGGSTNEKLFF
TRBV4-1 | CASSQDKLESYEQYF
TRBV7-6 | CASSLEMGTGTYEQYF
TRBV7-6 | CASSLVAGGLGGNTIYF
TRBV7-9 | CASSSSGQIYGYTF
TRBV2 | CASTLWVAGGRETQYF
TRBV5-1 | CASSLGGGETQYF
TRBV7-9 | CASRYYNEQFF
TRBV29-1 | CSVDRGGGAGDTQYF
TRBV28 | CASKIQGARTGELFF
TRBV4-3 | CASSQAYPGTTETQYF
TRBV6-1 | CASSELGQTNSPLHF
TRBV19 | CASSRLAGGSDTQYF
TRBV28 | CASRRSGVAETQYF